This TCR beta chain was captured by sequencing in a study of cytomegalovirus exposure and HLA in healthy donors. Study as a whole: The approximately 610 first-cohort repertoires shared a platform with the roughly 120 validation repertoires, as reported in a later analysis. Study-level findings and limits: It was 164 TCR beta chains that were listed as cytomegalovirus-associated. Testing in vitro showed a few CMV-associated chains specific for CMV antigens. Usually a TCR sequence was rare, but some public TCRs were found in many donors.

The CDR3 runs to 15 residues. The V end was cut by 6 bases, the J end by 2 bases, with 19 bases between. The germline V gene encodes CDR1 SQVTM and CDR2 ANQGSEA. Comments on this clone: What it binds is unknown.

Profiling relied on immunoSEQ multiplex PCR, and the TCRdb table lists in-frame clones only, not all of them. The repertoire holds fewer than 300,000 clones, with more than 75% as singletons. The origin of this receptor is a woman aged 18-30 years in good health and CMV-seronegative. Sequenced sample: PBMCs. The V gene is TRBV29-1, the J gene TRBJ1-2, with unresolved D. Here the CDR3 reads CSVVPGGSPNYGYTF. The CDR3 DNA reads TGCAGCGTCGTACCTGGAGGGTCACCCAACTATGGCTACACCTTC.